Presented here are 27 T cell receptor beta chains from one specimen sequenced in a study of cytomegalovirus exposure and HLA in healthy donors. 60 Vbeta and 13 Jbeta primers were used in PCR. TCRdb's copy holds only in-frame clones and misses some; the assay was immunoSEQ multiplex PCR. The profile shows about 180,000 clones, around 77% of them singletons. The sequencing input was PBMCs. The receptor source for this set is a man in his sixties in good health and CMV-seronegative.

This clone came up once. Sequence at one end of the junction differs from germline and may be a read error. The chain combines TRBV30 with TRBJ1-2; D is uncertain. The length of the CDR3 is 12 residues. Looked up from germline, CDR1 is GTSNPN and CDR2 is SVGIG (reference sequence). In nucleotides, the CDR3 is TGTGCCTGGAGCAACAAGGCTGGAGGCTACCCCTTC. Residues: CAWSNKAGGYPF.

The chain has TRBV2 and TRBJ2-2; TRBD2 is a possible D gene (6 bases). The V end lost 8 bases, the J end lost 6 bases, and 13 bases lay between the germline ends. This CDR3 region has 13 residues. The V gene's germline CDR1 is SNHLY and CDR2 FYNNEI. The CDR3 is CASAPGRSGELFF. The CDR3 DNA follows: TGTGCCAGCGCCCCGGGGAGGTCCGGGGAGCTGTTTTTT.

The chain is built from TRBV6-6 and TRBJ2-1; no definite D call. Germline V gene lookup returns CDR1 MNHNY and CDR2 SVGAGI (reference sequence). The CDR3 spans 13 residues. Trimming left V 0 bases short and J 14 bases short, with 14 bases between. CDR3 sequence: CASSYSHQAIKFF. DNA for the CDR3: TGTGCCAGCAGTTACTCGCATCAGGCGATAAAGTTCTTC.

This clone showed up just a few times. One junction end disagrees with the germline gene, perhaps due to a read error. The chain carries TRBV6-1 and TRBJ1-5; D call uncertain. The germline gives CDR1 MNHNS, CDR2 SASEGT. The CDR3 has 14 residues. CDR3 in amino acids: CASKYPGKNQPQNF. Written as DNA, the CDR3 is TGTGCCAGCAAATACCCGGGGAAAAATCAGCCCCAGAATTTT.

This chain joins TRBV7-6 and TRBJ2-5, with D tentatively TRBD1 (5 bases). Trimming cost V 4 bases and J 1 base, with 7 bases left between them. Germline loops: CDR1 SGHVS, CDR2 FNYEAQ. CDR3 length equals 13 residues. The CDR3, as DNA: TGTGCCAGCAGCTGGACAACCCAAGAGACCCAGTACTTC. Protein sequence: CASSWTTQETQYF.

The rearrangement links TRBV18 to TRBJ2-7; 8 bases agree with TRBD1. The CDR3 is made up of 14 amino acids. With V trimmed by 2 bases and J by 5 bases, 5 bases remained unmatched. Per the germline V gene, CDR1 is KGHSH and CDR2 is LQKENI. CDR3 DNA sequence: TGTGCCAGCTCACCAGGCCAGGGGGCCCACGAGCAGTACTTC. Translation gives CASSPGQGAHEQYF.

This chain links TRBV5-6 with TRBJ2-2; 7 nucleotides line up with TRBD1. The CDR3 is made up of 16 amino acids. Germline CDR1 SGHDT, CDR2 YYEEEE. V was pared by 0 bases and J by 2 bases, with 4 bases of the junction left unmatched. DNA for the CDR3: TGTGCCAGCAGCTTGGTGGGACAGCCCAACACCGGGGAGCTGTTTTTT. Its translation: CASSLVGQPNTGELFF.

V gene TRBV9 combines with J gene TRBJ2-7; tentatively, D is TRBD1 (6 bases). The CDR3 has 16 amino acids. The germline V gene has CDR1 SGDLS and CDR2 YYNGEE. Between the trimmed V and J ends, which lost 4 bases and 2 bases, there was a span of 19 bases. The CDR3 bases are TGTGCCAGCAGCCCCCGGGACACCCCCGGCACCTACGAGCAGTACTTC. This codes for CASSPRDTPGTYEQYF.

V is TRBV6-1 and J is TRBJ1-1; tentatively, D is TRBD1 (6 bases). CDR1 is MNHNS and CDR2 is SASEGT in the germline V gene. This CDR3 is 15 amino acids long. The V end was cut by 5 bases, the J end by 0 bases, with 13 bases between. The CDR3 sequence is CASSPWTEVNTEAFF. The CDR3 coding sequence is TGTGCCAGCAGTCCCTGGACAGAAGTGAACACTGAAGCTTTCTTT.

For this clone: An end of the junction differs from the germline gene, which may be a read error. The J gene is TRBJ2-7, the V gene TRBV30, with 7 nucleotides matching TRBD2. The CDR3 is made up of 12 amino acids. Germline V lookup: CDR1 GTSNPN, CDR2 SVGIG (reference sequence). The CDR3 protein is CAWRGSWTSLNF. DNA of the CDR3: TGTGCCTGGAGAGGCTCTTGGACTAGTCTGAACTTC.

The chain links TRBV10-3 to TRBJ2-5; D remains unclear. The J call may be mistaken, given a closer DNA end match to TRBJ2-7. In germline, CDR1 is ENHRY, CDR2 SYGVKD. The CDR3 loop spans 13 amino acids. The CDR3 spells CAISESTAYEQYF. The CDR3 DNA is TGTGCCATCAGTGAGTCAACCGCCTACGAGCAGTACTTC.

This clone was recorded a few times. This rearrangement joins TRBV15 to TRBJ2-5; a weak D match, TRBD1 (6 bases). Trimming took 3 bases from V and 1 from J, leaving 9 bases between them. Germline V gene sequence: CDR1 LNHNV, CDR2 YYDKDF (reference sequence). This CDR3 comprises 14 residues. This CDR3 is CATSSRDTQETQYF. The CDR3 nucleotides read TGTGCCACCAGCAGCCGGGACACCCAAGAGACCCAGTACTTC. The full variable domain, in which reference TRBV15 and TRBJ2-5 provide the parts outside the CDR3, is DAMVIQNPRYQVTQFGKPVTLSCSQTLNHNVMYWYQQKSSQAPKLLFHYYDKDFNNEADTPDNFQSRRPNTSFCFLDIRSPGLGDTAMYLCATSSRDTQETQYFGPGTRLLVL.

The CDR3 coding sequence is TGTGCCAGCAGCTTAGTCCCGGGCTCCTACGAGCAGTACTTC. Translated, it gives CASSLVPGSYEQYF. The V call is TRBV11-2, the J call TRBJ2-7, with D unclear. The CDR3 runs to 14 residues. Trimming took 1 base from V and 0 from J, leaving 7 bases between them. Germline V gene sequence: CDR1 SGHAT, CDR2 FQNNGV.

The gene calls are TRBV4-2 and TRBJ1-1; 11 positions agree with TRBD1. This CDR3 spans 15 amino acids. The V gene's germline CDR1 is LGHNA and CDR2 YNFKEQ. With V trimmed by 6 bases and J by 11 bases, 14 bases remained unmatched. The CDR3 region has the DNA TGTGCCAGCAGTTATTTAGAGGACAGGGGGCAGTCGGCTTTCTTT. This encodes CASSYLEDRGQSAFF.

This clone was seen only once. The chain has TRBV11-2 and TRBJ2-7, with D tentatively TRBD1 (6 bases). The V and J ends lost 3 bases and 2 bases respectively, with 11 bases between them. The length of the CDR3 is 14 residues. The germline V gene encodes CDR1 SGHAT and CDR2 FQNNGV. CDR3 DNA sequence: TGTGCCAGCAGCTTCAACAGGGCGACCTACGAGCAGTACTTC. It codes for CASSFNRATYEQYF. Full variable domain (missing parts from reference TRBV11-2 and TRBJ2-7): EAGVAQSPRYKIIEKRQSVAFWCNPISGHATLYWYQQILGQGPKLLIQFQNNGVVDDSQLPKDRFSAERLKGVDSTLKIQPAKLEDSAVYLCASSFNRATYEQYFGPGTRLTVT.

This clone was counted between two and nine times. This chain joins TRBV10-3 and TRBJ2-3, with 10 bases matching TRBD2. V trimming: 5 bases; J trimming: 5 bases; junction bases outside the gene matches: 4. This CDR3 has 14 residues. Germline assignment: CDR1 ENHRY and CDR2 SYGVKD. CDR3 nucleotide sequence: TGTGCCATCAGTAGCGGGGGGGTTGGAGATACGCAGTATTTT. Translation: CAISSGGVGDTQYF.

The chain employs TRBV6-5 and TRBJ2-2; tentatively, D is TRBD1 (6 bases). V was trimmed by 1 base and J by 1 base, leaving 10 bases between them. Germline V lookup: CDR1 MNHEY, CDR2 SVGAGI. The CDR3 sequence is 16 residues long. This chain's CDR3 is CASSYWDKLNTGELFF. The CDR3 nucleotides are TGTGCCAGCAGTTACTGGGACAAGTTGAACACCGGGGAGCTGTTTTTT.

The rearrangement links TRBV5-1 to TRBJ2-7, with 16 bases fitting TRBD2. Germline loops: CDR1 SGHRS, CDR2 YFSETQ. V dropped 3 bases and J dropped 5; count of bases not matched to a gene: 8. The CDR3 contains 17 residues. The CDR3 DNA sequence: TGCGCCAGCAGCTCGGGACTAGCGGGAGGGTCAAACCACGAGCAGTACTTC. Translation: CASSSGLAGGSNHEQYF.

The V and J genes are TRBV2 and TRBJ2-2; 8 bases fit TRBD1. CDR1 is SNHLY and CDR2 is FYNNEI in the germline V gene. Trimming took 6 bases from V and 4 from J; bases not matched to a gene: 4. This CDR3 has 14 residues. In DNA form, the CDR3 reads TGTGCCAGCAGGGAAACAGGGGGCACCGGGGAGCTGTTTTTT. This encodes CASRETGGTGELFF.

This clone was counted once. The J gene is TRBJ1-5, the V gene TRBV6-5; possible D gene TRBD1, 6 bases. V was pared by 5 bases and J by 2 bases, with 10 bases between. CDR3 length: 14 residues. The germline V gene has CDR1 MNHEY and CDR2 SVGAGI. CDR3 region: CASSPRQGNQPQHF. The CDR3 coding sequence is TGTGCCAGCAGTCCGCGACAGGGCAATCAGCCCCAGCATTTT.

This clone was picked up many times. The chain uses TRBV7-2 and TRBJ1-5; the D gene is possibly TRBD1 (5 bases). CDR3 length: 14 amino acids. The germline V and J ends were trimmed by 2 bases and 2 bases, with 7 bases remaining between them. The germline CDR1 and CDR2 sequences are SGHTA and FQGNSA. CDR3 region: CASSLSGGNQPQHF. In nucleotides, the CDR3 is TGTGCCAGCAGCTTATCGGGGGGCAATCAGCCCCAGCATTTT. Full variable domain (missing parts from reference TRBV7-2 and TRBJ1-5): GAGVSQSPSNKVTEKGKDVELRCDPISGHTALYWYRQSLGQGLEFLIYFQGNSAPDKSGLPSDRFSAERTGGSVSTLTIQRTQQEDSAVYLCASSLSGGNQPQHFGDGTRLSIL.

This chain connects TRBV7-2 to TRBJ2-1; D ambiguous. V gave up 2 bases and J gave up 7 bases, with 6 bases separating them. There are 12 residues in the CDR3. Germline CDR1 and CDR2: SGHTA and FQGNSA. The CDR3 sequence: CASSLSRNEQFF. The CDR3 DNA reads TGTGCCAGCAGCTTAAGTCGGAATGAGCAGTTCTTC. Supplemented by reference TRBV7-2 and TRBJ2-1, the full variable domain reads GAGVSQSPSNKVTEKGKDVELRCDPISGHTALYWYRQSLGQGLEFLIYFQGNSAPDKSGLPSDRFSAERTGGSVSTLTIQRTQQEDSAVYLCASSLSRNEQFFGPGTRLTVL.

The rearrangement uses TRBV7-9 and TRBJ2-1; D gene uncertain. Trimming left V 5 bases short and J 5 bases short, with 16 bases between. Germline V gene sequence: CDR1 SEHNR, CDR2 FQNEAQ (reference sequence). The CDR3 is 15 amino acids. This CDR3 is CASSTVAPPDNEQFF. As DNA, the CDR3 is TGTGCCAGCAGCACGGTAGCTCCCCCCGACAATGAGCAGTTCTTC.

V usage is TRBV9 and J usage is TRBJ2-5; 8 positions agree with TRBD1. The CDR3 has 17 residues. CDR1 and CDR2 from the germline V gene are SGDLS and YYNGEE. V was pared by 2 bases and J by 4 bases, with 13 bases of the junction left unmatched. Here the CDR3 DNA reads TGTGCCAGCAGCGTCGATCCCCCGGGACAGGTGAGAGAGACCCAGTACTTC. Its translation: CASSVDPPGQVRETQYF. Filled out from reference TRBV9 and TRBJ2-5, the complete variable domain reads DSGVTQTPKHLITATGQRVTLRCSPRSGDLSVYWYQQSLDQGLQFLIQYYNGEERAKGNILERFSAQQFPDLHSELNLSSLELGDSALYFCASSVDPPGQVRETQYFGPGTRLLVL.

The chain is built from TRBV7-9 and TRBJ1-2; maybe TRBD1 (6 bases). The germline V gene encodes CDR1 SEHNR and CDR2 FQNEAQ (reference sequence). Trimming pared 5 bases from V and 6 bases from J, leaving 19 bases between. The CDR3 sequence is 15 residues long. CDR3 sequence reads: CASSPTSTGRDGYTF. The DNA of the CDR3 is TGTGCCAGCAGCCCTACATCGACAGGCAGGGATGGCTACACCTTC.

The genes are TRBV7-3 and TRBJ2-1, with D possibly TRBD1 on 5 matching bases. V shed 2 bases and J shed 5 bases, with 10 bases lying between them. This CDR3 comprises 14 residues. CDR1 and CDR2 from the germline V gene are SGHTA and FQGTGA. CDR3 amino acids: CASSLFGANNEQFF. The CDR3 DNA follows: TGTGCCAGCAGCTTATTTGGGGCTAACAATGAGCAGTTCTTC. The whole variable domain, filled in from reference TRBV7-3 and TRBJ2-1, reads GAGVSQTPSNKVTEKGKYVELRCDPISGHTALYWYRQSLGQGPEFLIYFQGTGAADDSGLPNDRFFAVRPEGSVSTLKIQRTERGDSAVYLCASSLFGANNEQFFGPGTRLTVL.

CDR3 DNA sequence: TGTGCCAGCAGTGCAGACTCTGGGGCCAACGTCCTGACTTTC. Translating gives CASSADSGANVLTF. The rearrangement joins TRBV2 to TRBJ2-6; D remains ambiguous. Trimming cost V 4 bases and J 0 bases, with 4 bases left between them. The germline CDR1 and CDR2 sequences are SNHLY and FYNNEI. The CDR3 is made up of 14 amino acids.